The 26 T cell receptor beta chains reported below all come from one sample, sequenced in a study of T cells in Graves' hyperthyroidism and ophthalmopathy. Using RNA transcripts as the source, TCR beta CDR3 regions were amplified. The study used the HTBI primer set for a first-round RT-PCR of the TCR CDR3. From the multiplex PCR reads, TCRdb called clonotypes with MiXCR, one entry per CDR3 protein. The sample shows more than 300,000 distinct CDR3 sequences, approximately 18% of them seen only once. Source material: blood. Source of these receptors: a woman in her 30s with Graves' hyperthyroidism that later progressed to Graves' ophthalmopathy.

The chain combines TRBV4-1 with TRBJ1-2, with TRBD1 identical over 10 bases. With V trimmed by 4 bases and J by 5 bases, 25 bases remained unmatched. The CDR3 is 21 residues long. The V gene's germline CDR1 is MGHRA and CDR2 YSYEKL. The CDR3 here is CASSRLDPGQGTPLARYGYTF. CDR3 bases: TGCGCCAGCAGCCGCCTCGATCCGGGACAGGGGACGCCCCTGGCTCGGTATGGCTACACCTTC.

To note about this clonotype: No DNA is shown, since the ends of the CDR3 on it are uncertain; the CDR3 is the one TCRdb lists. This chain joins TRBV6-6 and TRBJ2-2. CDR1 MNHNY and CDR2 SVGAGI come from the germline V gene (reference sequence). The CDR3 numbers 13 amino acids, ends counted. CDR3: CASSYQVGEGAFF.

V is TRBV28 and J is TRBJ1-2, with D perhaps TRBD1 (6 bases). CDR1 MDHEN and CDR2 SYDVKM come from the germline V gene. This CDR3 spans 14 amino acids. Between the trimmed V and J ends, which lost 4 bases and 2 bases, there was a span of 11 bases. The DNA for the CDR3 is TGTGCCAGCAGTTCAATGGGGACAAACTATGGCTACACCTTC. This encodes CASSSMGTNYGYTF.

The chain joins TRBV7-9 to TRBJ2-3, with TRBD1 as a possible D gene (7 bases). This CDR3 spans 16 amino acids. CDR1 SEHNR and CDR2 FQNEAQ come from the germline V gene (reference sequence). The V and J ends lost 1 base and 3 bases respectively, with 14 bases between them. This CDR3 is CASSLVIAGGTDTQYF. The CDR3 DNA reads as TGTGCCAGCAGCTTAGTAATTGCAGGGGGGACAGATACGCAGTATTTT. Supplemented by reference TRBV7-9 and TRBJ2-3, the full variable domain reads DTGVSQNPRHKITKRGQNVTFRCDPISEHNRLYWYRQTLGQGPEFLTYFQNEAQLEKSRLLSDRFSAERPKGSFSTLEIQRTEQGDSAMYLCASSLVIAGGTDTQYFGPGTRLTVL.

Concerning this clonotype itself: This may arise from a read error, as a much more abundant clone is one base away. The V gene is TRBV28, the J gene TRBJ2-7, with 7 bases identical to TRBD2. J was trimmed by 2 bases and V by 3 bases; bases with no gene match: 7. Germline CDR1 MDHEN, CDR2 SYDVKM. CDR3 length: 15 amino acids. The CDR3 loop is CASSFLGLSPYEQYF. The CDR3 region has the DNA TGTGCCAGCAGTTTCTTGGGACTATCGCCCTACGAGCAGTACTTC.

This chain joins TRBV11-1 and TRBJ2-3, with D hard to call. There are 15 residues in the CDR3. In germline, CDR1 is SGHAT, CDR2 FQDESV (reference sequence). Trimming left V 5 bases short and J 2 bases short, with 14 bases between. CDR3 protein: CASSTRPDPTDTQYF. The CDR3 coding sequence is TGTGCCAGCAGCACACGACCGGACCCCACAGATACGCAGTATTTT.

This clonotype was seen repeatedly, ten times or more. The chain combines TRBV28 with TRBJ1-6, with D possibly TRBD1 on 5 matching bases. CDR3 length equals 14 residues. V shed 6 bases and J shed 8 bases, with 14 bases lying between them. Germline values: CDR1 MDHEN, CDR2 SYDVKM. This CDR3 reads CASRTRVRDSPLHF. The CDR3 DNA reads TGTGCCAGCAGGACCAGGGTGAGGGATTCACCCCTCCACTTT.

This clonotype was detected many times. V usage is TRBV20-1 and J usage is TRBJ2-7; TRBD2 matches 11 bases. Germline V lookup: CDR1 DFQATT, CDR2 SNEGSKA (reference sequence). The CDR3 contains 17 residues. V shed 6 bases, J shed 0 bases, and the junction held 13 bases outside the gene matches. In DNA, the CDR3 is TGCAGTGCCGAACCCGACTTAGGACTAGCGGGCTCCTACGAGCAGTACTTC. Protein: CSAEPDLGLAGSYEQYF.

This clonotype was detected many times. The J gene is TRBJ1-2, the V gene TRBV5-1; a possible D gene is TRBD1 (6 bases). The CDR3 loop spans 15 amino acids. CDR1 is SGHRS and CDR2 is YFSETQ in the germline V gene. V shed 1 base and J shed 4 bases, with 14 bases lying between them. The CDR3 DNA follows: TGCGCCAGCAGCTTGTCCAGGGGCGCCAGCTATGGCTACACCTTC. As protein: CASSLSRGASYGYTF.

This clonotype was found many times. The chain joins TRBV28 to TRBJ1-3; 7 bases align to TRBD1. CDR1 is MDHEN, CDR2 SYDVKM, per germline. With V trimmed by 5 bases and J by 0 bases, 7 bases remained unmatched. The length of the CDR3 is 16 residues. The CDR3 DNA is TGTGCCAGCAGTCCTGGGGACAGATCCTCTGGAAACACCATATATTTT. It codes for CASSPGDRSSGNTIYF.

The CDR3 DNA is TGTGCCAGCAGTCCAGAAACAGGGGCGAACACCGGGGAGCTGTTTTTT. This sequence encodes CASSPETGANTGELFF. The chain has TRBV28 and TRBJ2-2, with TRBD1 identical over 7 bases. The V gene end was trimmed by 5 bases and the J gene end by 0 bases; junction bases not matched to a gene: 6. The V gene's germline CDR1 is MDHEN and CDR2 SYDVKM. CDR3 length: 16 residues.

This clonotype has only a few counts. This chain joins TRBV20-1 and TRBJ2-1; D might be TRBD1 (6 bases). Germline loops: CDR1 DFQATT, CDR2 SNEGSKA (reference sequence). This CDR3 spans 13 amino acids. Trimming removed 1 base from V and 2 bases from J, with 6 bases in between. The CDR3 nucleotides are TGCAGTGCTAGAGGGGACACCTACAATGAGCAGTTCTTC. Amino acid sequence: CSARGDTYNEQFF.

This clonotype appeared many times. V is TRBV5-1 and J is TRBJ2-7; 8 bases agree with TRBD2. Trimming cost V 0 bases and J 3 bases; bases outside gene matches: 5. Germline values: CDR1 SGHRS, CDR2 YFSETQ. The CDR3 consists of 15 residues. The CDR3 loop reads CASSLGAGAFYEQYF. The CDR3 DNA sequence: TGCGCCAGCAGCTTGGGAGCGGGGGCTTTCTACGAGCAGTACTTC.

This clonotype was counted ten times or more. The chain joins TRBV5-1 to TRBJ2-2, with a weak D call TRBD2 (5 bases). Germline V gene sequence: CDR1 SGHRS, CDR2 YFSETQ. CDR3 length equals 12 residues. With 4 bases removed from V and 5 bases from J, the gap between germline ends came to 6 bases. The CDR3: CASSSGTGELFF. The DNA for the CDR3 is TGCGCCAGCAGCAGCGGAACCGGGGAGCTGTTTTTT.

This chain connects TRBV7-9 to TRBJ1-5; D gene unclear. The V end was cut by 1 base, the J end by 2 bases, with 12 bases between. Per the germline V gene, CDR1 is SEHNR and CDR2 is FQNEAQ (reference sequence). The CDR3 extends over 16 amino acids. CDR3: CASSLGGGRGNQPQHF. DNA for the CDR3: TGTGCCAGCAGCTTAGGAGGTGGTAGGGGCAATCAGCCCCAGCATTTT.

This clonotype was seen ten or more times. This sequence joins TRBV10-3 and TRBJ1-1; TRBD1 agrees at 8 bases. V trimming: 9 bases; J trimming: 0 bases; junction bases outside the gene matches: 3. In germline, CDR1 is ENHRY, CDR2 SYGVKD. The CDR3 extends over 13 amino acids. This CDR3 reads CAMGQEMNTEAFF. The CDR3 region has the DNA TGTGCCATGGGACAGGAGATGAACACTGAAGCTTTCTTT.

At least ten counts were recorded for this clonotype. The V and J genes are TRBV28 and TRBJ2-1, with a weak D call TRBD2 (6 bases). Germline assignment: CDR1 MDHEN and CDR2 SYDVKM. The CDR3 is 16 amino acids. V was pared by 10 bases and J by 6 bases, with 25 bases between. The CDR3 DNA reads TGTGCCACCCTTGGGATGATAGGCGGGATTGGCAATGAGCAGTTCTTC. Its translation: CATLGMIGGIGNEQFF.

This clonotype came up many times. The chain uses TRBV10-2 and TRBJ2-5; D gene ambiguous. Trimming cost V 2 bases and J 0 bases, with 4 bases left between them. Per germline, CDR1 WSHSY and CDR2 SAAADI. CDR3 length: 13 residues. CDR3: CASSESYQETQYF. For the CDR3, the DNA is TGCGCCAGCAGTGAGAGTTACCAAGAGACCCAGTACTTC.

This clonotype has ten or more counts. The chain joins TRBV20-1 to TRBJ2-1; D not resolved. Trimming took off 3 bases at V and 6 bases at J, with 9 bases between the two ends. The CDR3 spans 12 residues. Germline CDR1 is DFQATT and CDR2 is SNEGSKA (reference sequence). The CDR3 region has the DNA TGCAGTGCTAGTTGGTCGGGCAATGAGCAGTTCTTC. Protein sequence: CSASWSGNEQFF.

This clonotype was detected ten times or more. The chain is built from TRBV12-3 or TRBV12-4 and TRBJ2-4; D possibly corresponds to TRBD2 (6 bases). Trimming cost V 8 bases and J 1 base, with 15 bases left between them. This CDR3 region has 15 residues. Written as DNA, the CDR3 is TGTGCCAGCTCCCCGGGGGTGGGGGCCAAAAACATTCAGTACTTC. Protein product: CASSPGVGAKNIQYF.

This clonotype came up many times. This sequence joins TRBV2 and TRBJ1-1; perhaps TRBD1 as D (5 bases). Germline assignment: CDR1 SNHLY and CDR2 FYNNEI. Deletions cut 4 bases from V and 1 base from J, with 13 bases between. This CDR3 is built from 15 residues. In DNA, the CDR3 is TGTGCCAGCAGTGTAAATCAGGGCCAGAACACTGAAGCTTTCTTT. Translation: CASSVNQGQNTEAFF.

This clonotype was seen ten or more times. For the CDR3, the DNA is TGTGCCAGCAGTGAGAAGGGGCCCTACGAGCAGTACTTC. Its translation is CASSEKGPYEQYF. The chain recombines TRBV2 with TRBJ2-7; a weak D match, TRBD1 (5 bases). The CDR3 extends over 13 amino acids. Germline V gene sequence: CDR1 SNHLY, CDR2 FYNNEI. V was clipped by 3 bases and J by 2 bases, with 8 bases between them.

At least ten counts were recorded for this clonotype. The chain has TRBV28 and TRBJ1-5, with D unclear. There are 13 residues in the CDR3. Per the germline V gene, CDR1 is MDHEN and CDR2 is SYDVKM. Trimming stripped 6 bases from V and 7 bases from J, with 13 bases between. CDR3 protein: CASRSDTYQPQHF. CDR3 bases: TGTGCCAGCAGATCCGACACGTACCAGCCCCAGCATTTT.

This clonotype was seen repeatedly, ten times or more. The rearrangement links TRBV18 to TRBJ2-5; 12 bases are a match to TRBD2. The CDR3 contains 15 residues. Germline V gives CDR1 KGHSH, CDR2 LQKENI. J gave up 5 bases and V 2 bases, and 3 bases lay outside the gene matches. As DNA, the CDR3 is TGTGCCAGCTCACCAAGACTAGCGGGAGCTGAGACCCAGTACTTC. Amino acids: CASSPRLAGAETQYF.

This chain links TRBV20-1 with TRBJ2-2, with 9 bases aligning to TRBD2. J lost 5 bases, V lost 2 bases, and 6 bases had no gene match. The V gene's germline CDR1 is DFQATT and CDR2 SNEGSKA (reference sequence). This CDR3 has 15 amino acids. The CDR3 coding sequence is TGCAGTGCTAGAAAGCGGGGGGCGTGGACCGGGGAGCTGTTTTTT. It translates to CSARKRGAWTGELFF.

In DNA, the CDR3 is TGCAGTGCTTCAGGTCCCGGACTAGCGGGAGCCGACCCCTACAATGAGCAGTTCTTC. Translation gives CSASGPGLAGADPYNEQFF. The J gene is TRBJ2-1, the V gene TRBV20-1; 13 nucleotides match TRBD2. J gave up 2 bases and V 5 bases, and 15 bases lay outside the gene matches. CDR3 length: 19 amino acids. Looked up from germline, CDR1 is DFQATT and CDR2 is SNEGSKA (reference sequence).